A single sample is the source of the 13 T cell receptor beta chains below, sequenced in a study of cytomegalovirus exposure and HLA in healthy donors. Assay used: immunoSEQ multiplex PCR; TCRdb lists only in-frame clones, some missing. The table lists 200,000 to 250,000 clones, 65% to 85% of them singletons. The sample was PBMCs. The source is a woman under 40 in good health and CMV-seropositive.

This chain uses TRBV18 with TRBJ1-2; D remains unclear. CDR1 KGHSH and CDR2 LQKENI come from the germline V gene. Trimming left V 8 bases short and J 3 bases short, with 13 bases between. CDR3 length: 13 residues. The DNA of the CDR3 is TGTGCCAGCGGCCGAGGATCAGACTATGGCTACACCTTC. This sequence encodes CASGRGSDYGYTF.

This clone is a singleton in its sample. The CDR3 here is CASSSGGVTQYF. CDR3 DNA sequence: TGTGCCAGCAGTTCTGGGGGGGTAACGCAGTATTTT. This chain uses TRBV6-1 with TRBJ2-3, with 7 positions matching TRBD2. J lost 9 bases, V lost 5 bases, and 5 bases had no gene match. Germline values: CDR1 MNHNS, CDR2 SASEGT. This CDR3 is 12 amino acids long.

The V gene is TRBV25-1, the J gene TRBJ1-2; 7 bases are a match to TRBD1. Germline values: CDR1 MGHDK, CDR2 SYGVNS. This CDR3 contains 15 residues. The junction had 6 bases not matched to a gene; V was cut back by 3 bases and J by 2 bases. The CDR3 DNA reads TGTGCCAGCAGTGAGAGGGACAGACCAAACTATGGCTACACCTTC. Its protein product is CASSERDRPNYGYTF.

CDR3 DNA: TGTGCCAGCAGCGTAAACAGGGGCGACTACAATGAGCAGTTCTTC. Translation: CASSVNRGDYNEQFF. The genes are TRBV9 and TRBJ2-1; TRBD1 agrees at 7 bases. There are 15 residues in the CDR3. Germline CDR1 reads SGDLS; CDR2 reads YYNGEE. The junction had 4 bases not matched to a gene; V was cut back by 1 base and J by 3 bases.

J is TRBJ1-4 and V is TRBV9, with a weak D call TRBD1 (5 bases). The CDR3 runs to 15 residues. Trimming removed 2 bases at V and 3 bases at J, with 11 bases between. Per germline, CDR1 SGDLS and CDR2 YYNGEE. The CDR3 is CASSVLAGSNEKLFF. In nucleotides, the CDR3 is TGTGCCAGCAGCGTTTTGGCAGGGTCTAATGAAAAACTGTTTTTT.

The chain combines TRBV5-4 with TRBJ2-1; TRBD1 agrees at 7 bases. This CDR3 has 14 residues. V dropped 10 bases and J dropped 5; count of bases not matched to a gene: 12. CDR1 SGHNT and CDR2 YYREEE come from the germline V gene (reference sequence). CDR3 nucleotide sequence: TGTGCCTCCCCAAAGTCGCAGGGGGACAATGAGCAGTTCTTC. Protein product: CASPKSQGDNEQFF.

This chain uses TRBV11-2 with TRBJ2-7; D might be TRBD1 or TRBD2, each matching 5 bases. V lost 2 bases to trimming and J lost 0 bases, with 8 bases between them. There are 14 residues in the CDR3. Germline V gene sequence: CDR1 SGHAT, CDR2 FQNNGV. In DNA form, the CDR3 reads TGTGCCAGCAGCTTATCCGGGGCCTCCTACGAGCAGTACTTC. This translates into CASSLSGASYEQYF.

The gene calls are TRBV6-1 and TRBJ1-3; D remains ambiguous. The length of the CDR3 is 17 residues. Germline lookup yields CDR1 MNHNS and CDR2 SASEGT. The V and J ends lost 4 bases and 0 bases respectively, with 16 bases between them. CDR3 nucleotide sequence: TGTGCCAGCAGTGCGCCTGGGATATTCTCCTCTGGAAACACCATATATTTT. It is translated as CASSAPGIFSSGNTIYF.

The chain carries TRBV9 and TRBJ2-6; D may be TRBD2 (6 bases). CDR3 length: 16 amino acids. With 7 bases removed from V and 1 base from J, the gap between germline ends came to 15 bases. Germline values: CDR1 SGDLS, CDR2 YYNGEE. In DNA, the CDR3 is TGTGCCAGCGCAAGCGGGTCGCCTTCTGGGGCCAACGTCCTGACTTTC. The encoded protein is CASASGSPSGANVLTF.

The table lists this clone with a count of one. The J gene is TRBJ1-2, the V gene TRBV29-1; 8 bases map to TRBD1. Germline lookup yields CDR1 SQVTM and CDR2 ANQGSEA. This CDR3 has 13 residues. The trim removed 5 bases at V and 5 bases at J, leaving 7 bases unmatched. Written as DNA, the CDR3 is TGCAGCGTTCGGACAGGGATACCGTATGGCTACACCTTC. Its protein product is CSVRTGIPYGYTF.

This chain links TRBV18 with TRBJ1-5; 11 bases are a match to TRBD1. The CDR3 spans 16 residues. The V gene's germline CDR1 is KGHSH and CDR2 LQKENI. V shed 6 bases and J 4 bases; nucleotides not matched to a gene: 8. CDR3 residues: CASSPGQGATNQPQHF. The DNA for the CDR3 is TGTGCCAGCTCGCCAGGACAGGGGGCTACGAATCAGCCCCAGCATTTT.

CDR3 nucleotides: TGTGCCAGCAGTCCAGGACAGGTTAACATTAACTATGGCTACACCTTC. It is translated as CASSPGQVNINYGYTF. The chain combines TRBV27 with TRBJ1-2, with 7 bases aligning to TRBD1. V shed 5 bases and J 1 base; nucleotides not matched to a gene: 10. Germline V CDR1 and CDR2: MNHEY, SMNVEV (reference sequence). This CDR3 spans 16 amino acids.

CDR3 sequence: CSVELLAGVGGELFF. CDR3 DNA: TGCAGCGTTGAACTACTAGCGGGAGTCGGCGGGGAGCTGTTTTTT. The chain is built from TRBV29-1 and TRBJ2-2, with 11 nucleotides matching TRBD2. V shed 2 bases, J shed 7 bases, and the junction held 6 bases outside the gene matches. Germline CDR1 SQVTM, CDR2 ANQGSEA. CDR3 length: 15 residues.